These T cell receptor beta chains were read from a single sample in a study of blood T cell repertoires in COVID-19. Sequenced by immunoSEQ multiplex PCR; TCRdb stores in-frame clones only, minus some. The data show about 77,000 clones, with roughly nine tenths seen just once and roughly 15% held by the top ten. Sequenced input: peripheral blood. Receptors were obtained from an elderly woman with active or convalescent COVID-19. CDR3s include the opening cysteine and the closing phenylalanine or tryptophan. A D gene is named only where the DNA matches it firmly. Size values are once, few and many counts, or a class for expanded clones, and some rows have none.

j_call | clone_size | v_call | cdr3_length | d_call | cdr3_aa | cdr3_nt
TRBJ1-1 | NA | TRBV9 | 14 | TRBD1 | CASSPGQGGTEAFF | TGTGCCAGCAGCCCGGGACAGGGTGGCACTGAAGCTTTCTTT
TRBJ1-6 | NA | TRBV5-6 | 16 | NA | CASSLGSVFYNSPLHF | TGTGCCAGCAGCTTGGGGTCGGTTTTCTATAATTCACCCCTCCACTTT
TRBJ2-7 | NA | TRBV27 | 14 | TRBD1 | CASSWDRGHYEQYF | TGTGCCAGCAGTTGGGACAGGGGGCACTACGAGCAGTACTTC
TRBJ1-4 | once | TRBV28 | 13 | TRBD1 | CASRQGGTEKLFF | TGTGCCTCCAGACAGGGGGGGACTGAAAAACTGTTTTTT
TRBJ2-5 | NA | TRBV24-1 | 15 | TRBD1 | CATTDSGQGQETQYF | TGTGCCACCACCGACTCCGGACAGGGCCAAGAGACCCAGTACTTC
TRBJ1-2 | NA | TRBV3-1/TRBV3-2 | 13 | NA | CASSHSQSGGYTF | TGTGCCAGCAGCCACAGTCAGTCAGGGGGCTACACCTTC
TRBJ2-4 | NA | TRBV7-9 | 14 | NA | CASSLRTGGDIQYF | TGTGCCAGCAGCCTCCGGACAGGCGGGGACATTCAGTACTTC
TRBJ1-4 | NA | TRBV12-3/TRBV12-4 | 12 | NA | CASSLTARELFF | TGTGCCAGCAGTTTAACCGCGAGAGAACTGTTTTTT
TRBJ2-7 | NA | TRBV4-2 | 13 | NA | CASSQEAGYEQYF | TGTGCCAGCAGCCAAGAAGCAGGCTACGAGCAGTACTTC
TRBJ1-4 | NA | TRBV4-2 | 15 | TRBD1 | CASSEQGATNEKLFF | TGTGCCAGCAGCGAACAGGGGGCAACTAATGAAAAACTGTTTTTT
TRBJ2-7 | NA | TRBV19 | 11 | NA | CASTEGYEQYF | TGTGCCAGTACGGAGGGCTACGAGCAGTACTTC
TRBJ2-2 | NA | TRBV7-2 | 14 | TRBD1 | CASSSDRGAGELFF | TGTGCCAGCAGCTCGGACAGGGGTGCCGGGGAGCTGTTTTTT
TRBJ1-1 | NA | TRBV13 | 15 | TRBD1 | CASSPRTGGITEAFF | TGTGCCAGCAGCCCCCGGACAGGGGGAATTACTGAAGCTTTCTTT
TRBJ1-4 | medium-sized | TRBV24-1 | 13 | NA | CATSERRNEKLFF | TGTGCCACCAGTGAGCGGCGGAATGAAAAACTGTTTTTT
TRBJ1-3 | NA | TRBV9 | 15 | NA | CASSVLGDSGNTIYF | TGTGCCAGCAGCGTCCTAGGTGACTCTGGAAACACCATATATTTT
TRBJ1-5 | NA | TRBV15 | 15 | TRBD1 | CATSNDRGRNQPQHF | TGTGCCACCAGCAATGACAGGGGAAGAAATCAGCCCCAGCATTTT
TRBJ2-1 | NA | TRBV9 | 15 | NA | CASSDGGVPYNEQFF | TGTGCCAGCAGTGACGGCGGGGTTCCCTACAATGAGCAGTTCTTC
TRBJ2-3 | NA | TRBV6-5 | 15 | TRBD1 | CASSYDRGFADTQYF | TGTGCCAGCAGTTACGACAGGGGGTTTGCAGATACGCAGTATTTT
TRBJ2-2 | NA | TRBV2 | 13 | NA | CASSTDTTGELFF | TGTGCCAGCAGTACGGACACCACCGGGGAGCTGTTTTTT
TRBJ2-1 | NA | TRBV2 | 15 | TRBD2 | CASSEGGGVFNEQFF | TGTGCCAGCAGTGAAGGCGGGGGAGTGTTCAATGAGCAGTTCTTC
TRBJ1-6 | NA | TRBV2 | 15 | NA | CASSAVTAYNSPLHF | TGTGCCAGCAGTGCGGTGACAGCCTATAATTCACCCCTCCACTTT
TRBJ1-4 | NA | TRBV11-2 | 14 | TRBD1 | CASSQGQINEKLFF | TGTGCCAGCAGCCAGGGACAGATTAATGAAAAACTGTTTTTT
TRBJ2-1 | NA | TRBV19 | 13 | TRBD2 | CASTGSGGGEQFF | TGTGCCAGTACGGGTAGCGGGGGCGGTGAGCAGTTCTTC
TRBJ2-3 | NA | TRBV3-1/TRBV3-2 | 17 | TRBD2 | CASSQLTLAGGRDTQYF | TGTGCCAGCAGCCAACTTACACTAGCGGGGGGGCGGGATACGCAGTATTTT
TRBJ2-2 | once | TRBV19 | 17 | NA | CASRIRDTIANTGELFF | TGTGCCAGTAGGATCCGGGACACCATCGCGAACACCGGGGAGCTGTTTTTT
TRBJ1-6 | NA | TRBV30 | 15 | NA | CAWSRETRGNSPLHF | TGTGCCTGGAGCAGAGAGACCCGCGGAAATTCACCCCTCCACTTT
TRBJ1-1 | NA | TRBV4-3 | 15 | NA | CASSQDIGTGWRAFF | TGCGCCAGCAGCCAAGATATCGGTACAGGGTGGCGAGCTTTCTTT
TRBJ1-1 | NA | TRBV6-2/TRBV6-3 | 15 | TRBD1 | CASSPLDRGRTEAFF | TGTGCCAGCAGCCCCCTCGACAGGGGTCGCACTGAAGCTTTCTTT
TRBJ1-5 | NA | TRBV24-1 | 11 | NA | CATSVRQPQHF | TGTGCCACCAGTGTTCGGCAGCCCCAGCATTTT
TRBJ1-5 | few | TRBV30 | 13 | NA | CAWTGNSNQPQHF | TGTGCCTGGACAGGGAATAGCAATCAGCCCCAGCATTTT
TRBJ1-2 | NA | TRBV7-2 | 14 | TRBD1 | CASSLVVDRAGYTF | TGTGCCAGCAGCTTAGTAGTGGACAGGGCTGGCTACACCTTC
TRBJ1-1 | NA | TRBV5-8 | 18 | NA | CASSSPGGLLTLNTEAFF | TGTGCCAGCAGCTCTCCGGGGGGCCTCCTCACACTAAACACTGAAGCTTTCTTT
TRBJ2-1 | NA | TRBV30 | 14 | TRBD2 | CAWSSAGGRNEQFF | TGTGCCTGGAGCTCAGCGGGGGGGCGGAATGAGCAGTTCTTC
TRBJ2-1 | NA | TRBV27 | 16 | NA | CASTFGAGRSYNEQFF | TGTGCCAGCACCTTTGGGGCAGGACGCTCCTACAATGAGCAGTTCTTC
TRBJ1-3 | NA | TRBV4-2 | 16 | NA | CASSQVTAGSGNTIYF | TGTGCCAGCAGCCAAGTGACAGCCGGCTCTGGAAACACCATATATTTT
TRBJ2-1 | NA | TRBV7-2 | 16 | NA | CASSLPRIHTTYEQFF | TGTGCCAGCAGCTTACCACGGATCCACACTACATATGAGCAGTTCTTC
TRBJ1-3 | NA | TRBV7-3 | 16 | NA | CASSPRAGRSGNTIYF | TGTGCCAGCAGCCCCCGTGCGGGCCGCTCTGGAAACACCATATATTTT
TRBJ1-3 | NA | TRBV6-5 | 16 | NA | CASSSGQLNSGNTIYF | TGTGCCAGCAGTTCCGGACAGTTAAACTCTGGAAACACCATATATTTT
TRBJ2-7 | NA | TRBV7-6 | 19 | TRBD2 | CASSSQGLAGGLTTYEQYF | TGTGCCAGCAGCTCTCAAGGACTAGCGGGGGGCTTAACCACCTACGAGCAGTACTTC
TRBJ1-4 | once | TRBV3-1/TRBV3-2 | 15 | NA | CASSQATGSNEKLFF | TGTGCCAGCAGCCAAGCGACAGGCAGTAATGAAAAACTGTTTTTT
TRBJ2-2 | NA | TRBV5-1 | 16 | TRBD1 | CASSLPGQGYTGELFF | TGCGCCAGCAGCCTACCGGGACAGGGTTACACCGGGGAGCTGTTTTTT
TRBJ2-7 | NA | TRBV21-1 | 14 | NA | CAAPMGQNSYEQYF | TGTGCCGCCCCCATGGGACAGAACTCCTACGAGCAGTACTTC
TRBJ1-3 | few | TRBV7-9 | 15 | TRBD1 | CASSGDRGSGNTIYF | TGTGCCAGCAGCGGGGACAGAGGCTCTGGAAACACCATATATTTT
TRBJ1-3 | NA | TRBV2 | 14 | NA | CASLPSGYGNTIYF | TGTGCCAGCCTCCCCTCGGGTTATGGAAACACCATATATTTT
TRBJ2-3 | NA | TRBV14 | 18 | TRBD2 | CASSQVLAGAHLTDTQYF | TGTGCCAGCAGCCAAGTGCTAGCGGGGGCCCACCTCACAGATACGCAGTATTTT
TRBJ2-3 | NA | TRBV5-1 | 15 | NA | CASSFQQGPTDTQYF | TGCGCCAGCAGCTTTCAACAGGGTCCCACAGATACGCAGTATTTT
TRBJ2-7 | NA | TRBV11-2 | 16 | TRBD2 | CASSLGASGGAYEQYF | TGTGCCAGCAGCTTAGGGGCTAGCGGGGGGGCCTACGAGCAGTACTTC
TRBJ1-5 | NA | TRBV6-5 | 15 | TRBD1 | CASSPGTASGQPQHF | TGTGCCAGCAGTCCCGGGACAGCCTCAGGTCAGCCCCAGCATTTT